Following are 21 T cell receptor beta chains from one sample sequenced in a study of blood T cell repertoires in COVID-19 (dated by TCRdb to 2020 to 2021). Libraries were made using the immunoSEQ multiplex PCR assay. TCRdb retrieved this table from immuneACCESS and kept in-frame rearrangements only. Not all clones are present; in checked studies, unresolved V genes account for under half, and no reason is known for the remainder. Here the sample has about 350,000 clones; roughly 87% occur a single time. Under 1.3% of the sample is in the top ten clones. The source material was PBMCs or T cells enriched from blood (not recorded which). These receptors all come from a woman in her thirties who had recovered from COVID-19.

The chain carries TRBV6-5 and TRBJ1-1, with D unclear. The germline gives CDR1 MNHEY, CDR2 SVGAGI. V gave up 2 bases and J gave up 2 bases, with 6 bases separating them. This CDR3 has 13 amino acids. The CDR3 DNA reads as TGTGCCAGCAGTTACATTAGAAACACTGAAGCTTTCTTT. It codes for CASSYIRNTEAFF.

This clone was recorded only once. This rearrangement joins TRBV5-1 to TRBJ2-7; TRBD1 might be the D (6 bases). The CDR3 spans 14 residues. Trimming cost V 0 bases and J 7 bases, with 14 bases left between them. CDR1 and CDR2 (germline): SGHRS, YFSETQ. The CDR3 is CASSLEAGVKEQYF. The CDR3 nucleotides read TGCGCCAGCAGCTTGGAGGCAGGGGTGAAAGAGCAGTACTTC.

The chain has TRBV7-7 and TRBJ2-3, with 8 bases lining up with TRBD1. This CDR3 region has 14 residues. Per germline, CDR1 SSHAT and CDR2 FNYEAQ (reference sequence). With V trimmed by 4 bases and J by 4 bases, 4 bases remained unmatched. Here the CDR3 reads CASSSDRAADTQYF. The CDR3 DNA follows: TGTGCCAGCAGCTCGGACAGGGCCGCAGATACGCAGTATTTT.

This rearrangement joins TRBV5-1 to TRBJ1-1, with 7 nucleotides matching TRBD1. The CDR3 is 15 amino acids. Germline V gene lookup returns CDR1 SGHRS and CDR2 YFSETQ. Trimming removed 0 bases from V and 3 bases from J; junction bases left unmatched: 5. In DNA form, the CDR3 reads TGCGCCAGCAGCTTGGCCTCAGGGGGTGACACTGAAGCTTTCTTT. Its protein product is CASSLASGGDTEAFF. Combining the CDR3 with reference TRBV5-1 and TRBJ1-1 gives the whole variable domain KAGVTQTPRYLIKTRGQQVTLSCSPISGHRSVSWYQQTPGQGLQFLFEYFSETQRNKGNFPGRFSGRQFSNSRSEMNVSTLELGDSALYLCASSLASGGDTEAFFGQGTRLTVV.

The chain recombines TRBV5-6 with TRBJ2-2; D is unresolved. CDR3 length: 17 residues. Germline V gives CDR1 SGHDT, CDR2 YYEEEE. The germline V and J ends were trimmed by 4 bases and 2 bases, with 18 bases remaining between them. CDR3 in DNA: TGTGCCAGCAGCCACCCAGTGGGCGTATCAAACACCGGGGAGCTGTTTTTT. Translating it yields CASSHPVGVSNTGELFF.

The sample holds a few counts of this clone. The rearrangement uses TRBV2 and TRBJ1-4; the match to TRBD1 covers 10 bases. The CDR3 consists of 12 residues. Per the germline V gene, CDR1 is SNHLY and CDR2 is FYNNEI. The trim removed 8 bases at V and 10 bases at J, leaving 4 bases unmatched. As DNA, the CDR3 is TGTGCCAGCGGGACAGGGGCCGTAAAACTGTTTTTT. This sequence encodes CASGTGAVKLFF.

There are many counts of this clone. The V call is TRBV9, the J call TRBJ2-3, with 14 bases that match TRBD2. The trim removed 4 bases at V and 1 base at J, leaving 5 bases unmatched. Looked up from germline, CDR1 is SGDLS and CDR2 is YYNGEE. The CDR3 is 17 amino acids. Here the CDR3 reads CASSRTSGGPRTDTQYF. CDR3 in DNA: TGTGCCAGCAGCAGGACTAGCGGGGGGCCCCGCACAGATACGCAGTATTTT. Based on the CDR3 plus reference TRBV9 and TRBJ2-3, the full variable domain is DSGVTQTPKHLITATGQRVTLRCSPRSGDLSVYWYQQSLDQGLQFLIQYYNGEERAKGNILERFSAQQFPDLHSELNLSSLELGDSALYFCASSRTSGGPRTDTQYFGPGTRLTVL.

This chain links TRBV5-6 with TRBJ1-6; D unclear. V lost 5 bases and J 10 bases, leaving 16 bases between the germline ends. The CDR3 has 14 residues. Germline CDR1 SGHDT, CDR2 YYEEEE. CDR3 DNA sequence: TGTGCCAGCAGGGAACTCGGGAGTATCTCACCCCTCCACTTT. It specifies CASRELGSISPLHF.

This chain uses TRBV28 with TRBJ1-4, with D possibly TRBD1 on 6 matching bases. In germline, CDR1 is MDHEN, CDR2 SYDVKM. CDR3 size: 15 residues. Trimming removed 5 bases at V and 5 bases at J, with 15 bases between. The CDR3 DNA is TGTGCCAGCAGTACAGATGACAGGTTCAATGAAAAACTGTTTTTT. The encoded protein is CASSTDDRFNEKLFF.

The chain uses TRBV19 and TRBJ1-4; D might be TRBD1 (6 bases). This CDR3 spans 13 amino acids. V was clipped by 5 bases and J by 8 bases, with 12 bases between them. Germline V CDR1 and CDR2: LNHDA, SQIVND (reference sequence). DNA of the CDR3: TGTGCCAGTAGTTCCCGACAGGCCGAAAAACTGTTTTTT. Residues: CASSSRQAEKLFF.

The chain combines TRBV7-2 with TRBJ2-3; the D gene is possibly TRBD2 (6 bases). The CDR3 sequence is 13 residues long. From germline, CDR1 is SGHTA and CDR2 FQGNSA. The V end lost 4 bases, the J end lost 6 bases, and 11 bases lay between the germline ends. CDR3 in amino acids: CASSSTRADTQYF. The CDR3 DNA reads TGTGCCAGCAGCTCGACTAGGGCGGATACGCAGTATTTT.

The CDR3 region has the DNA TGTGCCAGTAGTTCACTTGCGGACAGGGGGCCTAACGAGCAGTACTTC. Translating gives CASSSLADRGPNEQYF. The V and J genes are TRBV19 and TRBJ2-7; 11 bases map to TRBD1. V dropped 5 bases and J dropped 5; count of bases not matched to a gene: 11. Germline CDR1 LNHDA, CDR2 SQIVND (reference sequence). CDR3 size: 16 residues.

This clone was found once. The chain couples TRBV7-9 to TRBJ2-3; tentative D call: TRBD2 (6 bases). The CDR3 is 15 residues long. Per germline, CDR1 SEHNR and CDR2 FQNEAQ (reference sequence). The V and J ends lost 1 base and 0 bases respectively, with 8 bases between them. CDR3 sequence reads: CASSLVGGSTDTQYF. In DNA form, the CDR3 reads TGTGCCAGCAGCTTAGTCGGGGGTAGCACAGATACGCAGTATTTT.

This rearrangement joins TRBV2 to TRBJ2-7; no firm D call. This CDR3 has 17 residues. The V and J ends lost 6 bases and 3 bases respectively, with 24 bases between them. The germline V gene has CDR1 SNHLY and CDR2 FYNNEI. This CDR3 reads CASSSRLSGGKNYEQYF. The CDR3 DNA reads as TGTGCCAGCAGCAGCCGGCTTAGTGGCGGAAAAAACTACGAGCAGTACTTC. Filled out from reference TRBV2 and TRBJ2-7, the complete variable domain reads EPEVTQTPSHQVTQMGQEVILRCVPISNHLYFYWYRQILGQKVEFLVSFYNNEISEKSEIFDDQFSVERPDGSNFTLKIRSTKLEDSAMYFCASSSRLSGGKNYEQYFGPGTRLTVT.

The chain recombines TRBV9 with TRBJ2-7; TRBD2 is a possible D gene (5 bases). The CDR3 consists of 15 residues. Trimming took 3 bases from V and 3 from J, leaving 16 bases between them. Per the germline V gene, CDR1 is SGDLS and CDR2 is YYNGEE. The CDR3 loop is CASSAADGYDYEQYF. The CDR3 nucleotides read TGTGCCAGCAGCGCAGCGGACGGCTACGACTACGAGCAGTACTTC.

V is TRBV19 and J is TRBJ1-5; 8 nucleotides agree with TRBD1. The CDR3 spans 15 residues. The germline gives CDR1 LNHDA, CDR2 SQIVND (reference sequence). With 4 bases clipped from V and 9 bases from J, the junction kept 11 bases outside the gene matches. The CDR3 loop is CASSSPQGGSGPQHF. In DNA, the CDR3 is TGTGCCAGTAGTAGCCCACAGGGGGGCTCGGGGCCCCAGCATTTT.

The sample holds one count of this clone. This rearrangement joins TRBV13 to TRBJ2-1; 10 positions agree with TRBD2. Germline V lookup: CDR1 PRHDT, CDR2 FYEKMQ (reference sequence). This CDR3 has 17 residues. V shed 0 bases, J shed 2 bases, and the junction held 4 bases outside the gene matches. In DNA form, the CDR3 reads TGTGCCAGCAGCTTAGGCGGTAGCGGGGGGACCTACAATGAGCAGTTCTTC. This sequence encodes CASSLGGSGGTYNEQFF.

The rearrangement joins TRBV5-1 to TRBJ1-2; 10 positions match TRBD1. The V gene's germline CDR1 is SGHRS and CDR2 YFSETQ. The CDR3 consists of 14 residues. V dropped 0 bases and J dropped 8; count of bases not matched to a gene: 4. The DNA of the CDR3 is TGCGCCAGCAGCTTGGAGGGGACAGGGGAGGGCTACACCTTC. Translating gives CASSLEGTGEGYTF.

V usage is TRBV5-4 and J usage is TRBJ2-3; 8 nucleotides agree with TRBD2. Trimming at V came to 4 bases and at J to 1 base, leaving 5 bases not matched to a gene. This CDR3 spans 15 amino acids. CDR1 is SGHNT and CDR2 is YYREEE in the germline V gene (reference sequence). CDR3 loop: CASSPRGDRTDTQYF. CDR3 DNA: TGTGCCAGCAGCCCGCGGGGGGACCGCACAGATACGCAGTATTTT.

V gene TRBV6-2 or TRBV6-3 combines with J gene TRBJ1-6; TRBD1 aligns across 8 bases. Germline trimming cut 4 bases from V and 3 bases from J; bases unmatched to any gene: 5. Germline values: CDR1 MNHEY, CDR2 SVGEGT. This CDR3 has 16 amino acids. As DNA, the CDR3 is TGTGCCAGCAGTTCCCGACAGGGGAACTATAATTCACCCCTCCACTTT. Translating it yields CASSSRQGNYNSPLHF.

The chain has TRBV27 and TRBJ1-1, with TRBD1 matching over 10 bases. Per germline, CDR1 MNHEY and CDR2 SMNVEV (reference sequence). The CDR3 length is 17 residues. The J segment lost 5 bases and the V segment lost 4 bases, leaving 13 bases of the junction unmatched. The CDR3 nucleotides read TGTGCCAGCAGTTCCCCTCGACAGGGGGCCCGTAGGACTGAAGCTTTCTTT. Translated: CASSSPRQGARRTEAFF.